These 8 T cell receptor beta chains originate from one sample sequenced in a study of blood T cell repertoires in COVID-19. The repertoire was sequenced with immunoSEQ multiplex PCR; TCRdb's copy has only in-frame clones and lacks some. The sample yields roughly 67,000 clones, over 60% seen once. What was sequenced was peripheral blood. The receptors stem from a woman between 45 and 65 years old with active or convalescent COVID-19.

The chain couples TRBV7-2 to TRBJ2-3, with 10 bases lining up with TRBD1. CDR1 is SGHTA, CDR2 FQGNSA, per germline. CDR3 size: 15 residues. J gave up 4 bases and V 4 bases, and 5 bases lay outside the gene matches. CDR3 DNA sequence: TGTGCCAGCAGCTCGGACAGGGGGAAGGCAGATACGCAGTATTTT. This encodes CASSSDRGKADTQYF.

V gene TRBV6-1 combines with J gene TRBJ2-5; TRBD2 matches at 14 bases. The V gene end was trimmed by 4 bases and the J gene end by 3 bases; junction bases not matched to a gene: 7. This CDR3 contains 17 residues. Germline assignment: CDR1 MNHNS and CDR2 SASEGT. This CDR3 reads CASSGGLAGALKETQYF. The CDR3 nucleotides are TGTGCCAGCAGTGGGGGACTAGCGGGAGCCTTGAAAGAGACCCAGTACTTC.

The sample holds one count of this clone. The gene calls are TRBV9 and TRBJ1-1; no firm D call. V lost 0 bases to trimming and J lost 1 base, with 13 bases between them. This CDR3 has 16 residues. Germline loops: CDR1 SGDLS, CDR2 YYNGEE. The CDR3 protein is CASSVGVGEGNTEAFF. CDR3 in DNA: TGTGCCAGCAGCGTAGGGGTGGGAGAGGGGAACACTGAAGCTTTCTTT.

The CDR3 bases are TGCAGTGCTAGAGTCGGGGTCGAAGCTTTCTTT. It yields the protein CSARVGVEAFF. V is TRBV20-1 and J is TRBJ1-1; no clear D. The V and J ends lost 1 base and 8 bases respectively, with 8 bases between them. In germline, CDR1 is DFQATT, CDR2 SNEGSKA (reference sequence). This CDR3 comprises 11 residues.

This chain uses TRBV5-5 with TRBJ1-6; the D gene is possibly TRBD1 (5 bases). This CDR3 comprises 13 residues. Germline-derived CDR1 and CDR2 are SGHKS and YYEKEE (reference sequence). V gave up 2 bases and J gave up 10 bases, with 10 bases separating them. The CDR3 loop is CASSLAGFSPLHF. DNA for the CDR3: TGTGCCAGCAGCTTAGCAGGGTTCTCACCCCTCCACTTT. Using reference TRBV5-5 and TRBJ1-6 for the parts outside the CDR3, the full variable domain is DAGVTQSPTHLIKTRGQQVTLRCSPISGHKSVSWYQQVLGQGPQFIFQYYEKEERGRGNFPDRFSARQFPNYSSELNVNALLLGDSALYLCASSLAGFSPLHFGNGTRLTVT.

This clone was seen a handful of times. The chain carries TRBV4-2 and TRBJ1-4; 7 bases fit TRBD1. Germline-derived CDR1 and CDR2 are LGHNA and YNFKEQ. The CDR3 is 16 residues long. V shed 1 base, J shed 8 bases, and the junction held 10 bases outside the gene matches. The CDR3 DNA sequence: TGTGCCAGCAGCCAAGGTCAACCAGGGGGAGGAGAAAAACTGTTTTTT. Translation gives CASSQGQPGGGEKLFF.

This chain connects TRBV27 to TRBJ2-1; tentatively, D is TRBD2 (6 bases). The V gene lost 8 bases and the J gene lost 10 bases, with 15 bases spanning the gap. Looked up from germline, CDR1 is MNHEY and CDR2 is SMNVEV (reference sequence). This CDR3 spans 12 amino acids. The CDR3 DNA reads TGTGCCAGCGGGGGGACGGTAGGCGAGCAGTTCTTC. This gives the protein CASGGTVGEQFF.

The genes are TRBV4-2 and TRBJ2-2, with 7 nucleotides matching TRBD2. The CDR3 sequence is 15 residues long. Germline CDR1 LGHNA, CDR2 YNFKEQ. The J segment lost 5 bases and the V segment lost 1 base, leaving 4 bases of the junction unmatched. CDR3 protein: CASSQGLAETGELFF. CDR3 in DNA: TGTGCCAGCAGCCAAGGCCTAGCGGAGACCGGGGAGCTGTTTTTT.